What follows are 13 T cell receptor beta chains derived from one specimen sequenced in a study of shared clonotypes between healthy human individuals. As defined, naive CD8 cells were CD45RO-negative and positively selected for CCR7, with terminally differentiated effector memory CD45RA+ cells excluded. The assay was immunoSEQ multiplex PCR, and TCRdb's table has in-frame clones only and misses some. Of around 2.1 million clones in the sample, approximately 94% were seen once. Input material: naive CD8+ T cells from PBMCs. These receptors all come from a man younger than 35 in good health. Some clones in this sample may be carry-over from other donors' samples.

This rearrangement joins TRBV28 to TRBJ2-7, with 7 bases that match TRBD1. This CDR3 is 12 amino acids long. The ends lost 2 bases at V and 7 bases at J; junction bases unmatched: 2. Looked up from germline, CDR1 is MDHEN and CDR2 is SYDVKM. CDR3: CASSLSRGEQYF. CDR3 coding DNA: TGTGCCAGCAGTTTAAGCAGGGGGGAGCAGTACTTC.

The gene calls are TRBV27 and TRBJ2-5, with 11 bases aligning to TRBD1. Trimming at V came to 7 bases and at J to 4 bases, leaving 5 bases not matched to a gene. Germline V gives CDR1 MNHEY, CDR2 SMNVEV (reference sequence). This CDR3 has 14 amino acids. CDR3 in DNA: TGTGCCAGCACCGGACAGGGGGCATCAGAGACCCAGTACTTC. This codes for CASTGQGASETQYF.

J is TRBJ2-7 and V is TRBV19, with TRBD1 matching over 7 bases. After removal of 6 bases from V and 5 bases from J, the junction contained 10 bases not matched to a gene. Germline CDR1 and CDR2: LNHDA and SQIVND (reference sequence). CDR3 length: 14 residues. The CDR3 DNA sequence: TGTGCCAGTAGCCCGAGACAGGGCGGGCACGAGCAGTACTTC. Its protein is CASSPRQGGHEQYF.

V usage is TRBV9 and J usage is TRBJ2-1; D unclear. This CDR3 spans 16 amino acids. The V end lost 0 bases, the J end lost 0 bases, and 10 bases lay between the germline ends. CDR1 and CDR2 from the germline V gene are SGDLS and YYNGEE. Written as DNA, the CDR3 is TGTGCCAGCAGCGTAGCTGCCCGGAGCTCCTACAATGAGCAGTTCTTC. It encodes CASSVAARSSYNEQFF.

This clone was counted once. The CDR3 loop is CASSPEKTGYVGRTDTQYF. The CDR3 DNA sequence: TGCGCCAGCAGCCCGGAAAAGACAGGTTACGTCGGACGCACAGATACGCAGTATTTT. This chain joins TRBV5-1 and TRBJ2-3, with D perhaps TRBD1 (6 bases). The germline V gene has CDR1 SGHRS and CDR2 YFSETQ. This CDR3 comprises 19 residues. The V end was cut by 4 bases, the J end by 1 base, with 25 bases between.

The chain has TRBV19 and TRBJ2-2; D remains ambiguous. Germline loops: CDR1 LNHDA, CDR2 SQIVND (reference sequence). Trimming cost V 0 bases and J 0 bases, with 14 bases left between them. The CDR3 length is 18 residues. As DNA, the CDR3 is TGTGCCAGTAGTATAGATAGGCGGTTGGGTTCGAACACCGGGGAGCTGTTTTTT. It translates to CASSIDRRLGSNTGELFF.

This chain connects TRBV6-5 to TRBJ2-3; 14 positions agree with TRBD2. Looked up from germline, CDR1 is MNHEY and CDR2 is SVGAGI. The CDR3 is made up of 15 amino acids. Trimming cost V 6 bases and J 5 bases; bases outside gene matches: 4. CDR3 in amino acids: CASRGLAGEGDTQYF. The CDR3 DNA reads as TGTGCCAGCAGGGGACTAGCGGGAGAAGGAGATACGCAGTATTTT.

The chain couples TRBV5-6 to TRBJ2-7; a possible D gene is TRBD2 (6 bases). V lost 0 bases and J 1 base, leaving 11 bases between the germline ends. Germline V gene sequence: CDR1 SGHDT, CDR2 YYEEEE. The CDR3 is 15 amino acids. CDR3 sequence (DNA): TGTGCCAGCAGCTTGGCGGGGGACGGGTCCTACGAGCAGTACTTC. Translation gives CASSLAGDGSYEQYF.

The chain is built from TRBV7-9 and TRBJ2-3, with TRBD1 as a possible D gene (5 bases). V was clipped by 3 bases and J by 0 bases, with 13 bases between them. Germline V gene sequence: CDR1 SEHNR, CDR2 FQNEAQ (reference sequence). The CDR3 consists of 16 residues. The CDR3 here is CASSFPRQSSTDTQYF. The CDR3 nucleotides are TGTGCCAGCAGCTTCCCCCGACAGTCGAGCACAGATACGCAGTATTTT.

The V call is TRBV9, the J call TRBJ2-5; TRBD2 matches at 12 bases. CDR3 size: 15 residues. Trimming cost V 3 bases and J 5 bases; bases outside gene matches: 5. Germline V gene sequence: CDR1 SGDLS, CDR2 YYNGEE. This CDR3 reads CASSATSGSTETQYF. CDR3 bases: TGTGCCAGCAGCGCGACTAGCGGGAGTACGGAGACCCAGTACTTC.

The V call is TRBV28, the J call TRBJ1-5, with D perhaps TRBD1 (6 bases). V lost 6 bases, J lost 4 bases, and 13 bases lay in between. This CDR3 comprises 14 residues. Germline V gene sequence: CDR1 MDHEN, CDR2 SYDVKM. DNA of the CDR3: TGTGCCAGCAGCCATACAGGGTATAATCAGCCCCAGCATTTT. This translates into CASSHTGYNQPQHF.

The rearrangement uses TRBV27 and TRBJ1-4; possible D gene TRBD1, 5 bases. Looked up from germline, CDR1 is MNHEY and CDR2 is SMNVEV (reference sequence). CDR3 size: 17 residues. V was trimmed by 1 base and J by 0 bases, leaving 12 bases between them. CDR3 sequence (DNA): TGTGCCAGCAGTTTATTTGGGGCTTACGCAACTAATGAAAAACTGTTTTTT. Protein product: CASSLFGAYATNEKLFF.

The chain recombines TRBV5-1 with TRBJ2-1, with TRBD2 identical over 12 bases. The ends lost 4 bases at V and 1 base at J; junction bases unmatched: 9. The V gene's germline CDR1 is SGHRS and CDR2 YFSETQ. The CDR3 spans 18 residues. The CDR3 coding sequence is TGCGCCAGCAGCCCAAGACTAGCGGGAGACAGTTCCTACAATGAGCAGTTCTTC. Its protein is CASSPRLAGDSSYNEQFF.